Presented here are 21 T cell receptor beta chains from one specimen sequenced in a study of identical twins. TCRdb fed the 5' RACE reads into MiXCR, producing one record per CDR3 protein. The table includes 350,000 to 450,000 distinct CDR3 sequences, about 18% detected once. The sample consisted of naive T cells sorted from blood. Every receptor here comes from a man aged 45-65 years in good health.

This clonotype was counted many times. V gene TRBV4-3 combines with J gene TRBJ2-7, with D tentatively TRBD2 (5 bases). V lost 4 bases and J lost 3, with 16 bases in between. The CDR3 loop spans 15 amino acids. Germline values: CDR1 LGHNA, CDR2 YSLEER. The CDR3 reads CASSRGSLDHYEQYF. In nucleotides, the CDR3 is TGCGCCAGCAGCCGTGGGAGTCTAGACCACTACGAGCAGTACTTC.

V is TRBV6-6 and J is TRBJ2-5; a possible D gene is TRBD2 (5 bases). Germline-derived CDR1 and CDR2 are MNHNY and SVGAGI (reference sequence). V gave up 7 bases and J gave up 9 bases, with 15 bases separating them. The CDR3 has 12 residues. CDR3 loop: CASNTLSEAQYF. CDR3 nucleotide sequence: TGTGCCAGCAATACACTATCGGAGGCCCAGTACTTC.

This clonotype was seen at least ten times. The V call is TRBV10-3, the J call TRBJ2-1; 12 bases are a match to TRBD1. The CDR3 spans 15 residues. With 10 bases clipped from V and 4 bases from J, the junction kept 8 bases outside the gene matches. CDR1 is ENHRY and CDR2 is SYGVKD in the germline V gene. CDR3 nucleotide sequence: TGTGCCACAAAAGGGACAGGGGGCCCTTACAATGAGCAGTTCTTC. Its protein is CATKGTGGPYNEQFF.

V is TRBV5-1 and J is TRBJ1-1, with unresolved D. The CDR3 is 12 amino acids. CDR1 is SGHRS and CDR2 is YFSETQ in the germline V gene. Trimming cost V 3 bases and J 3 bases, with 6 bases left between them. CDR3 DNA: TGCGCCAGCAGCTCCACCGACACTGAAGCTTTCTTT. Translated: CASSSTDTEAFF.

In its sample, this clonotype was seen many times. The rearrangement links TRBV5-1 to TRBJ1-2; D unresolved. This CDR3 has 15 residues. The V end was cut by 0 bases, the J end by 8 bases, with 17 bases between. Per germline, CDR1 SGHRS and CDR2 YFSETQ. CDR3 nucleotide sequence: TGCGCCAGCAGCTTGGTCAGGAGTGGTTCGGAAGGCTACACCTTC. This translates into CASSLVRSGSEGYTF.

This chain links TRBV29-1 with TRBJ1-1, with a possible D match to TRBD1 (6 bases). Germline-derived CDR1 and CDR2 are SQVTM and ANQGSEA. The V gene lost 1 base and the J gene lost 5 bases, with 11 bases spanning the gap. This CDR3 contains 13 residues. DNA of the CDR3: TGCAGCGTTGAAGTGGGGGGCGGGACTGAAGCTTTCTTT. Residues: CSVEVGGGTEAFF.

This clonotype was observed many times. The genes are TRBV6-5 and TRBJ2-3; 9 positions agree with TRBD2. V shed 0 bases and J 6 bases; nucleotides not matched to a gene: 7. The germline gives CDR1 MNHEY, CDR2 SVGAGI. The CDR3 runs 16 residues. The CDR3 region has the DNA TGTGCCAGCAGTTACTCTTTTGGCGGGGGGGGGGATACGCAGTATTTT. Translated: CASSYSFGGGGDTQYF.

The rearrangement links TRBV6-5 to TRBJ2-3, with 11 bases identical to TRBD2. Germline CDR1 MNHEY, CDR2 SVGAGI. The CDR3 is 16 amino acids. J gave up 5 bases and V 2 bases, and 6 bases lay outside the gene matches. CDR3 in DNA: TGTGCCAGCAGTTACGGATTAGCGGGAGGGGGAGATACGCAGTATTTT. Translation: CASSYGLAGGGDTQYF.

The chain joins TRBV6-5 to TRBJ2-3; TRBD2 matches 10 bases. The CDR3 covers 16 residues. Germline-derived CDR1 and CDR2 are MNHEY and SVGAGI. Trimming at V came to 0 bases and at J to 6 bases, leaving 6 bases not matched to a gene. The DNA for the CDR3 is TGTGCCAGCAGTTACTCCCTAGCGGGGGCCGGGGATACGCAGTATTTT. Translated, it gives CASSYSLAGAGDTQYF.

The chain uses TRBV12-3 or TRBV12-4 and TRBJ2-1, with 9 bases fitting TRBD1. Losses at the gene ends were 6 bases for V and 1 base for J; bases not matched to a gene: 10. The CDR3 runs to 17 residues. CDR3 protein: CASSPQGAFRSYNEQFF. CDR3 nucleotides: TGTGCCAGCAGCCCACAGGGGGCTTTCCGTTCCTACAATGAGCAGTTCTTC.

This clonotype was counted a few times. The chain recombines TRBV7-9 with TRBJ1-2; no reliable D call. This CDR3 has 17 amino acids. V lost 6 bases and J 3 bases, leaving 23 bases between the germline ends. CDR1 SEHNR and CDR2 FQNEAQ come from the germline V gene (reference sequence). CDR3 sequence (DNA): TGTGCCAGCAGTCCACAGAGATCGCCGGTAGACTACTATGGCTACACCTTC. Encoded protein: CASSPQRSPVDYYGYTF.

This clonotype was counted at least ten times. This chain links TRBV5-1 with TRBJ2-3, with 11 bases that match TRBD1. The CDR3 contains 16 residues. Germline CDR1 reads SGHRS; CDR2 reads YFSETQ. V shed 3 bases, J shed 4 bases, and the junction held 7 bases outside the gene matches. The CDR3 sequence is CASSSRTGGGADTQYF. DNA of the CDR3: TGCGCCAGCAGCTCCCGGACAGGGGGCGGGGCAGATACGCAGTATTTT.

This clonotype was found once. A read error may explain this, as a much larger clone is one base away. The rearrangement uses TRBV5-6 and TRBJ2-3; D is possibly TRBD1 (6 bases). The CDR3 is 14 residues long. V lost 0 bases to trimming and J lost 8 bases, with 13 bases between them. Germline CDR1 and CDR2: SGHDT and YYEEEE. DNA for the CDR3: TGTGCCAGCAGCTTGGCGCAGGGGTTGGGTACGCAGTATTTT. Translated: CASSLAQGLGTQYF.

This clonotype came up many times. The genes are TRBV4-1 and TRBJ1-6; D is undetermined. The V gene lost 0 bases and the J gene lost 7 bases, with 16 bases spanning the gap. CDR1 MGHRA and CDR2 YSYEKL come from the germline V gene. The CDR3 consists of 17 residues. CDR3 nucleotides: TGCGCCAGCAGCCAAGAAGGAAAGGGTACTCCGAATTCACCCCTCCACTTT. Translating it yields CASSQEGKGTPNSPLHF.

The chain couples TRBV7-3 to TRBJ2-3, with 10 bases that match TRBD2. Germline CDR1 reads SGHTA; CDR2 reads FQGTGA. The CDR3 covers 16 residues. V trimming: 2 bases; J trimming: 4 bases; junction bases outside the gene matches: 6. The CDR3 sequence: CASSLYALAGADTQYF. The CDR3 DNA follows: TGTGCCAGCAGCTTATATGCTCTAGCGGGAGCAGATACGCAGTATTTT.

The J gene is TRBJ2-7, the V gene TRBV7-2, with TRBD1 matching 7 bases. Losses at the gene ends were 5 bases for V and 6 bases for J; bases not matched to a gene: 10. This CDR3 contains 14 residues. Germline lookup yields CDR1 SGHTA and CDR2 FQGNSA. The CDR3 DNA follows: TGTGCCAGCAGCCCCGGGACAGCTCTTGCCGAGCAGTACTTC. Residues: CASSPGTALAEQYF.

This clonotype was seen a handful of times. The genes are TRBV27 and TRBJ2-3, with a tentative D call TRBD2 (5 bases). CDR1 is MNHEY and CDR2 is SMNVEV in the germline V gene (reference sequence). The CDR3 totals 13 residues. V lost 6 bases and J 1 base, leaving 8 bases between the germline ends. The CDR3 DNA follows: TGTGCCAGCAGCAGAGCGGGCACAGATACGCAGTATTTT. It specifies CASSRAGTDTQYF.

This clonotype was recorded at least ten times. This rearrangement joins TRBV4-3 to TRBJ1-1; no clear D. The V gene lost 0 bases and the J gene lost 0 bases, with 14 bases spanning the gap. Germline CDR1 is LGHNA and CDR2 is YSLEER. The CDR3 covers 17 residues. CDR3 region: CASSQEVTEFMNTEAFF. The CDR3 DNA is TGCGCCAGCAGCCAAGAGGTAACAGAGTTTATGAACACTGAAGCTTTCTTT.

This clonotype was seen ten or more times. This rearrangement joins TRBV20-1 to TRBJ2-7, with 9 bases that match TRBD2. The junction had 7 bases not matched to a gene; V was cut back by 3 bases and J by 4 bases. Germline lookup yields CDR1 DFQATT and CDR2 SNEGSKA (reference sequence). This CDR3 is built from 14 residues. The CDR3 sequence is CSARGLAGMYEQYF. For the CDR3, the DNA is TGCAGTGCTAGGGGGCTAGCGGGAATGTACGAGCAGTACTTC.

This clonotype was seen ten or more times. V usage is TRBV5-1 and J usage is TRBJ2-1; TRBD1 might be the D (5 bases). There are 14 residues in the CDR3. The ends were cut back, 7 bases at V and 7 bases at J, with 18 bases in the middle. Germline values: CDR1 SGHRS, CDR2 YFSETQ. The DNA for the CDR3 is TGCGCCAGCGGACACGGAGACGGTGTGAATGAGCAGTTCTTC. Translation: CASGHGDGVNEQFF.

In its sample, this clonotype was seen many times. This chain connects TRBV20-1 to TRBJ2-7, with 7 bases identical to TRBD1. In germline, CDR1 is DFQATT, CDR2 SNEGSKA (reference sequence). V trimming: 1 base; J trimming: 3 bases; junction bases outside the gene matches: 3. This CDR3 is 13 amino acids long. CDR3 nucleotide sequence: TGCAGTGCTAGAGGGACAGGCAACTACGAGCAGTACTTC. Its protein is CSARGTGNYEQYF.